Listed below are T cell receptor beta chains from one sample, sequenced in a study of cytomegalovirus exposure and HLA in healthy donors. Libraries were prepared by immunoSEQ multiplex PCR; TCRdb keeps only in-frame clonotypes and omits some of them. The sample consists of roughly 150,000 clones, roughly 83% of them appearing once. Sequencing was carried out using PBMCs. These receptors all stem from a boy aged 2 to 10 in good health and CMV-seronegative. CDR3s include the opening cysteine and the closing phenylalanine or tryptophan. Each record gives: CDR3 DNA, CDR3 protein, V gene, D gene, J gene, clone size. The D gene is left open where the match is weak. The size of a clone is reported for some rows only, either as once, few or many, or as a class for expanded clones.

CDR3nt: TGTGCCTGCGGGACTAGCCGGGACAATGAGCAGTTCTTC; CDR3aa: CACGTSRDNEQFF; v_gene: TRBV30; d_gene: TRBD2; j_gene: TRBJ2-1; abundance: once
CDR3nt: TGCGCCAGCTCGGGACAGGGGCCTCCCTATGGCTACACCTTC; CDR3aa: CASSGQGPPYGYTF; v_gene: TRBV5-1; d_gene: TRBD1; j_gene: TRBJ1-2; abundance: NA
CDR3nt: TGCGCCAGCAGCCATCGCGTGGAGGGGGAGCTGTTTTTT; CDR3aa: CASSHRVEGELFF; v_gene: TRBV4-3; d_gene: NA; j_gene: TRBJ2-2; abundance: few
CDR3nt: TGTGCCAGCTCGACTAAGTCGGAGACCCAGTACTTC; CDR3aa: CASSTKSETQYF; v_gene: TRBV18; d_gene: NA; j_gene: TRBJ2-5; abundance: NA
CDR3nt: TGTGCCAGCAGCTTCGGACTAGCGGGAGGTAACGAGCAGTACTTC; CDR3aa: CASSFGLAGGNEQYF; v_gene: TRBV7-2; d_gene: TRBD2; j_gene: TRBJ2-7; abundance: few
CDR3nt: TGCGCCAGCAGCCAAGAGTTGCAGGAGGGATATGGCTACACCTTC; CDR3aa: CASSQELQEGYGYTF; v_gene: TRBV4-1; d_gene: NA; j_gene: TRBJ1-2; abundance: NA
CDR3nt: TGTGCCAGCAGCTTAGAGAGGGGGATTGGTGGTGGCTACACCTTC; CDR3aa: CASSLERGIGGGYTF; v_gene: TRBV7-2; d_gene: NA; j_gene: TRBJ1-2; abundance: NA
CDR3nt: TGTGCCAGTAGTATGGGCAGAACGAACACTGAAGCTTTCTTT; CDR3aa: CASSMGRTNTEAFF; v_gene: TRBV19; d_gene: NA; j_gene: TRBJ1-1; abundance: NA
CDR3nt: TGTGCCTGGAGTGGGACAGGAGCGCAGGAGGAGACCCAGTACTTC; CDR3aa: CAWSGTGAQEETQYF; v_gene: TRBV30; d_gene: TRBD1; j_gene: TRBJ2-5; abundance: NA
CDR3nt: TGTGCCAGCTCACCTACTAGCGGGAGTGCCAGCTCCTACAATGAGCAGTTCTTC; CDR3aa: CASSPTSGSASSYNEQFF; v_gene: TRBV18; d_gene: TRBD2; j_gene: TRBJ2-1; abundance: NA
CDR3nt: TGTGCCAGCAGCCCCACAGGGGGATCGACTGAAGCTTTCTTT; CDR3aa: CASSPTGGSTEAFF; v_gene: TRBV11-3; d_gene: TRBD1; j_gene: TRBJ1-1; abundance: few
CDR3nt: TGCGCCAGCAGCCAAGATGTTGAGGGTGCTAATGAAAAACTGTTTTTT; CDR3aa: CASSQDVEGANEKLFF; v_gene: TRBV4-3; d_gene: NA; j_gene: TRBJ1-4; abundance: NA
CDR3nt: TGTGCCAGCAGGTCCCACAGGGTTGATGGCACTGAAGCTTTCTTT; CDR3aa: CASRSHRVDGTEAFF; v_gene: TRBV2; d_gene: NA; j_gene: TRBJ1-1; abundance: NA
CDR3nt: TGTGCTAGTGGTTTGGTTCGACTAGCGGACACCGGGGAGCTGTTTTTT; CDR3aa: CASGLVRLADTGELFF; v_gene: TRBV12-5; d_gene: TRBD2; j_gene: TRBJ2-2; abundance: NA
CDR3nt: TGTGCCAGTAGTAGAAGAGCGGACACAGATACGCAGTATTTT; CDR3aa: CASSRRADTDTQYF; v_gene: TRBV19; d_gene: NA; j_gene: TRBJ2-3; abundance: once
CDR3nt: TGTGCCAGCAGCTTAGGGCGGGGGAACAGGGATGAGCAGTTCTTC; CDR3aa: CASSLGRGNRDEQFF; v_gene: TRBV7-9; d_gene: NA; j_gene: TRBJ2-1; abundance: NA
CDR3nt: TGTGCCAGTAGTATCAGGACAGGGACCACCGGGGAGCTGTTTTTT; CDR3aa: CASSIRTGTTGELFF; v_gene: TRBV19; d_gene: TRBD1; j_gene: TRBJ2-2; abundance: NA
CDR3nt: TGTGCCTTCCACCGGGAGACCCAGTACTTC; CDR3aa: CAFHRETQYF; v_gene: TRBV30; d_gene: NA; j_gene: TRBJ2-5; abundance: NA
CDR3nt: TGTGCCTGGAGGGGGGGACTAGCGGGAGGCGCTGGGTACGAGCAGTACTTC; CDR3aa: CAWRGGLAGGAGYEQYF; v_gene: TRBV30; d_gene: TRBD2; j_gene: TRBJ2-7; abundance: NA
CDR3nt: TGTGCCTGGGCTGGCAGGGGTGGCCCGCCCCAGCATTTT; CDR3aa: CAWAGRGGPPQHF; v_gene: TRBV30; d_gene: NA; j_gene: TRBJ1-5; abundance: NA
CDR3nt: TGTGCCTGGAAAACCGCGGGACTAGTCTACAATGAGCAGTTCTTC; CDR3aa: CAWKTAGLVYNEQFF; v_gene: TRBV30; d_gene: TRBD2; j_gene: TRBJ2-1; abundance: once
CDR3nt: TGTGCCAGTAGAGGAGGGGTTTGGGACTACAATGAGCAGTTCTTC; CDR3aa: CASRGGVWDYNEQFF; v_gene: TRBV19; d_gene: NA; j_gene: TRBJ2-1; abundance: once
CDR3nt: TGTGCCAGCGGGGTCGGGGAGGCAGGCTACACCTTC; CDR3aa: CASGVGEAGYTF; v_gene: TRBV6-6; d_gene: NA; j_gene: TRBJ1-2; abundance: few
CDR3nt: TGTGCCAGCAGCTTAGTATTGGACTCCGAGCAGTACTTC; CDR3aa: CASSLVLDSEQYF; v_gene: TRBV11-2; d_gene: NA; j_gene: TRBJ2-7; abundance: NA
CDR3nt: TGCGCCAGCAGCTTGACCGGGACTAGCGGCACAGATACGCAGTATTTT; CDR3aa: CASSLTGTSGTDTQYF; v_gene: TRBV5-1; d_gene: TRBD2; j_gene: TRBJ2-3; abundance: few
CDR3nt: TGTGCCAGCAGCTTGGGGACAGGGACCGGGGCCAACGTCCTGACTTTC; CDR3aa: CASSLGTGTGANVLTF; v_gene: TRBV5-6; d_gene: TRBD1; j_gene: TRBJ2-6; abundance: NA
CDR3nt: TGTGCCAGCAGTCGGGCCGGACAGATGAACACTGAAGCTTTCTTT; CDR3aa: CASSRAGQMNTEAFF; v_gene: TRBV7-2; d_gene: NA; j_gene: TRBJ1-1; abundance: NA
CDR3nt: TGTGCCACCAGCAGAGCCCTACTAGCGGGAGGGACTGAGCAGTTCTTC; CDR3aa: CATSRALLAGGTEQFF; v_gene: TRBV15; d_gene: TRBD2; j_gene: TRBJ2-1; abundance: NA
CDR3nt: TGCGCCAGCAGCTTGGAAGGGGCTAGCAATCAGCCCCAGCATTTT; CDR3aa: CASSLEGASNQPQHF; v_gene: TRBV5-1; d_gene: NA; j_gene: TRBJ1-5; abundance: NA
CDR3nt: TGCGCCAGCAGCCACGGGGTTCGTCGGCTGGCCACTGAAGCTTTCTTT; CDR3aa: CASSHGVRRLATEAFF; v_gene: TRBV4-3; d_gene: NA; j_gene: TRBJ1-1; abundance: NA
CDR3nt: TGTGCCAGTAGTACTGGACAGGGTGGCAATCAGCCCCAGCATTTT; CDR3aa: CASSTGQGGNQPQHF; v_gene: TRBV19; d_gene: TRBD1; j_gene: TRBJ1-5; abundance: few
CDR3nt: TGTGCCAGCAGTGATCGGACAATGAACACTGAAGCTTTCTTT; CDR3aa: CASSDRTMNTEAFF; v_gene: TRBV2; d_gene: NA; j_gene: TRBJ1-1; abundance: NA
CDR3nt: TGTGCCATCAGTGTCGGGGGGGGCACAGATACGCAGTATTTT; CDR3aa: CAISVGGGTDTQYF; v_gene: TRBV10-3; d_gene: TRBD2; j_gene: TRBJ2-3; abundance: NA
CDR3nt: TGTGCCAGCAGTCCGGGACAGGGAGTCACCGGGGAGCTGTTTTTT; CDR3aa: CASSPGQGVTGELFF; v_gene: TRBV27; d_gene: TRBD1; j_gene: TRBJ2-2; abundance: once
CDR3nt: TGTGCCAGCAGCTTGGTGGCGGGAGGCACAGATACGCAGTATTTT; CDR3aa: CASSLVAGGTDTQYF; v_gene: TRBV11-2; d_gene: TRBD2; j_gene: TRBJ2-3; abundance: once
CDR3nt: TGTGCCAGCAGTTACTCCGACAGCTCTGGAAACACCATATATTTT; CDR3aa: CASSYSDSSGNTIYF; v_gene: TRBV6-6; d_gene: NA; j_gene: TRBJ1-3; abundance: NA
CDR3nt: TGTGCCAGCAGCGTAGGGGAGGGGCGCGGCTATGGCTACACCTTC; CDR3aa: CASSVGEGRGYGYTF; v_gene: TRBV9; d_gene: NA; j_gene: TRBJ1-2; abundance: NA
CDR3nt: TGTGCCAGTAGTCCACGGGGAGCCTATGGCTACACCTTC; CDR3aa: CASSPRGAYGYTF; v_gene: TRBV19; d_gene: NA; j_gene: TRBJ1-2; abundance: NA
CDR3nt: TGCGCCAGCAGCTTGGAGGGGCTCACAGATACGCAGTATTTT; CDR3aa: CASSLEGLTDTQYF; v_gene: TRBV5-1; d_gene: NA; j_gene: TRBJ2-3; abundance: NA
CDR3nt: TGCGCCAGCAGCTTGTCCGGGACAGGGTCTTCATTAGAAGCTTTCTTT; CDR3aa: CASSLSGTGSSLEAFF; v_gene: TRBV5-1; d_gene: TRBD1; j_gene: TRBJ1-1; abundance: NA
CDR3nt: TGTGCCAGCAGTGAGACAGGGAAGGGCTACACCTTC; CDR3aa: CASSETGKGYTF; v_gene: TRBV6-1; d_gene: TRBD1; j_gene: TRBJ1-2; abundance: NA
CDR3nt: TGCGCCAGCAGCCAAGCTTCCCAAGCCGTCTCTGGAAACACCATATATTTT; CDR3aa: CASSQASQAVSGNTIYF; v_gene: TRBV4-3; d_gene: NA; j_gene: TRBJ1-3; abundance: NA
CDR3nt: TGTGCCAGCAGCTTAACAGGTCTCTCCTACGAGCAGTACTTC; CDR3aa: CASSLTGLSYEQYF; v_gene: TRBV7-9; d_gene: NA; j_gene: TRBJ2-7; abundance: NA
CDR3nt: TGTGCCAGTACCAGAGCGGGGCCGAACACCGGGGAGCTGTTTTTT; CDR3aa: CASTRAGPNTGELFF; v_gene: TRBV19; d_gene: TRBD2; j_gene: TRBJ2-2; abundance: NA
CDR3nt: TGTGCCAGTAGTATTGTCGTAACAGTAAACTATGGCTACACCTTC; CDR3aa: CASSIVVTVNYGYTF; v_gene: TRBV19; d_gene: NA; j_gene: TRBJ1-2; abundance: NA
CDR3nt: TGCGCCAGCAGCCAAGATTCAAGAGCTTCTCAGCCCCAGCATTTT; CDR3aa: CASSQDSRASQPQHF; v_gene: TRBV4-3; d_gene: NA; j_gene: TRBJ1-5; abundance: once
CDR3nt: TGTGCCAGCAGTCCCGGCGGGGACAGGGTGATTTTCACAGATACGCAGTATTTT; CDR3aa: CASSPGGDRVIFTDTQYF; v_gene: TRBV27; d_gene: TRBD1; j_gene: TRBJ2-3; abundance: NA
CDR3nt: TGTGCCAGCTCACCCTCCGGGACAGGGGAGGCGTGGGGCTACACCTTC; CDR3aa: CASSPSGTGEAWGYTF; v_gene: TRBV18; d_gene: TRBD1; j_gene: TRBJ1-2; abundance: NA
CDR3nt: TGCAGCGTTTCATCAGTAGCCAAAAACATTCAGTACTTC; CDR3aa: CSVSSVAKNIQYF; v_gene: TRBV29-1; d_gene: NA; j_gene: TRBJ2-4; abundance: NA
CDR3nt: TGTGCCAGCAGTGATTTGCGTGCTGGGGCCAACGTCCTGACTTTC; CDR3aa: CASSDLRAGANVLTF; v_gene: TRBV2; d_gene: NA; j_gene: TRBJ2-6; abundance: NA
CDR3nt: TGTGCCAGCAGCTACCGGACAGGGCCTAGCAATCAGCCCCAGCATTTT; CDR3aa: CASSYRTGPSNQPQHF; v_gene: TRBV5-8; d_gene: TRBD1; j_gene: TRBJ1-5; abundance: NA
CDR3nt: TGTGCCAGCAGTCCCATCGGGGGTTACAATGAGCAGTTCTTC; CDR3aa: CASSPIGGYNEQFF; v_gene: TRBV7-6; d_gene: NA; j_gene: TRBJ2-1; abundance: NA
CDR3nt: TGTGCCAGCAGTCTCCGACAGGGGGGCAATCAGCCCCAGCATTTT; CDR3aa: CASSLRQGGNQPQHF; v_gene: TRBV6-1; d_gene: TRBD1; j_gene: TRBJ1-5; abundance: NA
CDR3nt: TGTGCCATCAGTGAGTCGGCGACAGGCATATTTAGCGGGGCCGCCCAAGAGACCCAGTACTTC; CDR3aa: CAISESATGIFSGAAQETQYF; v_gene: TRBV10-3; d_gene: TRBD2; j_gene: TRBJ2-5; abundance: NA
CDR3nt: TGTGCCAGCGGCAGCACAGATACGCAGTATTTT; CDR3aa: CASGSTDTQYF; v_gene: TRBV7-9; d_gene: NA; j_gene: TRBJ2-3; abundance: NA
CDR3nt: TGTGCCAGCACAATAGTGAGCATATCTGGGGCCAACGTCCTGACTTTC; CDR3aa: CASTIVSISGANVLTF; v_gene: TRBV5-6; d_gene: NA; j_gene: TRBJ2-6; abundance: NA
CDR3nt: TGTGCCAGCAGTGACGCTAACAGCCGAGATACGCAGTATTTT; CDR3aa: CASSDANSRDTQYF; v_gene: TRBV2; d_gene: NA; j_gene: TRBJ2-3; abundance: few
CDR3nt: TGCGCCAGCAGCCAGTCCCTCTGGCGGGAGGGCCTAGGGTCCTACAATGAGCAGTTCTTC; CDR3aa: CASSQSLWREGLGSYNEQFF; v_gene: TRBV4-1; d_gene: TRBD2; j_gene: TRBJ2-1; abundance: NA
CDR3nt: TGTGCCTGGACAGGTGGGGAGAACAGTCAGTACTTC; CDR3aa: CAWTGGENSQYF; v_gene: TRBV30; d_gene: NA; j_gene: TRBJ2-4; abundance: NA
CDR3nt: TGTGCCAGCAGTTTTAACAGGGGAGGATATGGCTACACCTTC; CDR3aa: CASSFNRGGYGYTF; v_gene: TRBV28; d_gene: TRBD1; j_gene: TRBJ1-2; abundance: NA